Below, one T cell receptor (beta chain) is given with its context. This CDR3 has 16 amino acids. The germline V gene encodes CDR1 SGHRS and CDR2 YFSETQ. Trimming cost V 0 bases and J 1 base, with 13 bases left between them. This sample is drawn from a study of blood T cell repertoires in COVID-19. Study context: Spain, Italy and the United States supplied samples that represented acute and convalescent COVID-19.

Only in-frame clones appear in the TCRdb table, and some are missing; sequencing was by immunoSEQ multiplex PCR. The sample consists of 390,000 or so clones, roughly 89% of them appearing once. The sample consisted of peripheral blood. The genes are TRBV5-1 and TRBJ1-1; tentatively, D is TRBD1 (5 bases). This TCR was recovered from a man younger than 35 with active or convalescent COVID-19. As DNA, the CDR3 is TGCGCCAGCAGCTTGGTAACGGGGGTCCCGAACACTGAAGCTTTCTTT. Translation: CASSLVTGVPNTEAFF.